This T cell receptor (beta chain) comes out of a study of CD8 T cells in ankylosing spondylitis (dated by TCRdb to about 2017). Background on the whole study: T cell receptor beta repertoires were profiled in healthy donors and ankylosing spondylitis patients so that disease-linked TCR variants could be found. In total, the full study cohort was made up of about 99 healthy donors and 25 to 30 ankylosing spondylitis patients. Peripheral blood was sampled, and synovial fluid was also collected from ankylosing spondylitis patients.

In regard to this clonotype: Its antigen is currently not known. Compared with germline, one end of the junction differs, possibly owing to a read error.

CDR1 and CDR2 are drawn from the germline V gene (reference sequence): LNHNV, YYDKDF. The CDR3 runs 18 residues from the cysteine to the phenylalanine. The kept DNA is CDR3 alone, 54 bases in frame from the first base. The sequencer was an Illumina HiSeq 2500. Quantitative 5'-RACE with molecular barcodes was the method used to prepare the TCR beta libraries. As for the authors' bioinformatics: A new computational method, built on a probabilistic model of VDJ rearrangement, was used to identify disease-linked TCR variants. TCRdb reanalyzed the raw reads on its own, using fastp at Q25 for trimming and MiXCR for clone calling, and kept in-frame beta chains. Rows are combined by CDR3 protein, so each entry shows the most common genes and DNA. The V and J calls were not made by the authors but by TCRdb's processing. This sample gives around 330,000 distinct CDR3 sequences in total; approximately 10% of them show up just once. Of the sample, around 10% falls within the top ten clones.

Broad study findings and their caveats: According to the report, matched synovial fluid samples from ankylosing spondylitis patients were significantly enriched for the disease-linked clones. In peripheral blood, the disease-linked clones were found at relatively low frequencies and had a CD8+ phenotype. Blood from ankylosing spondylitis patients appeared to be characterized by a TCR beta motif composed of roughly 8 highly homologous amino acid variants. Some motif variants were previously reported in synovial fluid and blood of reactive arthritis patients, suggesting common disease-initiation mechanisms.

The source is a female donor with ankylosing spondylitis or in good health (not recorded which). Sequences were obtained from blood, either unsorted or a sorted T cell fraction (not recorded which). The chain links TRBV15 with TRBJ2-1; the D gene is perhaps TRBD1 or TRBD2, each of them matching over 5 bases. The CDR3 region reads CATSRDTFEGSSYNEQFF. The DNA sequence reads TGTGCCACCAGCCGAGATACGTTCGAGGGGAGCTCCTACAATGAGCAGTTCTTC. Outside the CDR3, residues come from the reference TRBV15 and TRBJ2-1 proteins, so the full variable domain is: DAMVIQNPRYQVTQFGKPVTLSCSQTLNHNVMYWYQQKSSQAPKLLFHYYDKDFNNEADTPDNFQSRRPNTSFCFLDIRSPGLGDTAMYLCATSRDTFEGSSYNEQFFGPGTRLTVL.